This T cell receptor beta chain was found in a study of cytomegalovirus exposure and HLA in healthy donors. Both 60 Vbeta primers and 13 Jbeta primers went into the PCR. TCRdb's table, derived via immunoSEQ multiplex PCR, lists solely in-frame clones and lacks some. The table lists roughly 120,000 clones, around 77% of them singletons. The CDR3 totals 11 residues. Germline assignment: CDR1 MNHNY and CDR2 SVGAGI (reference sequence). As for this clone: Its cognate antigen is unknown. Compared with germline, one end of the junction differs, possibly owing to a read error.

Study results and limitations: Only CMV serostatus was available as immune exposure information.

This receptor was obtained from a woman aged 30 to 39 in good health and CMV-seropositive. Material for sequencing was PBMCs. The rearrangement uses TRBV6-6 and TRBJ1-4, with 7 bases aligning to TRBD1. CDR3 protein: CASSYAQGEVF. CDR3 sequence (DNA): TGTGCCAGCAGTTACGCCCAGGGGGAGGTTTTT.